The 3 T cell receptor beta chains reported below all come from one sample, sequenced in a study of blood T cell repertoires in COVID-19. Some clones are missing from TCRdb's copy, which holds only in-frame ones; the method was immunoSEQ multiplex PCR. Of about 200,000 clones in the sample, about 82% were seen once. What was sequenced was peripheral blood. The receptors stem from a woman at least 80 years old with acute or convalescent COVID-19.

The CDR3 DNA follows: TGTGCCAGTAGTATACTGGGACAGCCTAGCACAGATACGCAGTATTTT. This encodes CASSILGQPSTDTQYF. V usage is TRBV19 and J usage is TRBJ2-3; 7 nucleotides match TRBD1. The CDR3 is 16 amino acids. J was trimmed by 0 bases and V by 2 bases; bases with no gene match: 5. The V gene's germline CDR1 is LNHDA and CDR2 SQIVND (reference sequence).

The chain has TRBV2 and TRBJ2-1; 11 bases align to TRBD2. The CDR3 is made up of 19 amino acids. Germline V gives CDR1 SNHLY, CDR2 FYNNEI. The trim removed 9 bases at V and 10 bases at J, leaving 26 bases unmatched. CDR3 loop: CASSGGGVTSSGRAQEQFF. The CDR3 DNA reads TGTGCCAGTAGCGGAGGTGGGGTAACGAGTAGCGGGAGGGCTCAGGAGCAGTTCTTC.

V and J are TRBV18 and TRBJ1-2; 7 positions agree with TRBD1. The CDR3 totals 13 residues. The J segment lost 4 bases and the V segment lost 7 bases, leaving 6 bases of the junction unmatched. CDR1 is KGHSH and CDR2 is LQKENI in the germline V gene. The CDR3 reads CASLTGTVYGYTF. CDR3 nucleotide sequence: TGTGCCAGCTTAACCGGGACAGTCTATGGCTACACCTTC.